Listed here are 16 T cell receptor beta chains from one sample, sequenced in a study of blood T cell repertoires in COVID-19. TCRdb keeps only in-frame clones here, not all; method: immunoSEQ multiplex PCR. This table has hundreds of thousands of clones, roughly 91% appearing once. The sequenced sample was peripheral blood. The source is a woman aged 50 to 60 with COVID-19, enrolled during active disease.

Concerning this clone: This specimen includes other DNA sequences encoding the same CDR3. This chain connects TRBV9 to TRBJ1-1; D remains unclear. Germline CDR1 reads SGDLS; CDR2 reads YYNGEE. This CDR3 contains 13 residues. Trimming removed 0 bases at V and 1 base at J, with 4 bases between. The DNA for the CDR3 is TGTGCCAGCAGCGTAGGCGCGAACACTGAAGCTTTCTTT. This encodes CASSVGANTEAFF.

V gene TRBV10-3 combines with J gene TRBJ1-6; 7 bases fit TRBD1. The CDR3 consists of 14 residues. Trimming at V came to 3 bases and at J to 8 bases, leaving 4 bases not matched to a gene. Germline V gene data show CDR1 as ENHRY and CDR2 as SYGVKD. DNA of the CDR3: TGTGCCATCAGTGAAGACAGGGCTTATTCACCCCTCCACTTT. This encodes CAISEDRAYSPLHF.

The chain employs TRBV30 and TRBJ1-1; D perhaps matches TRBD1 (6 bases). Germline CDR1 is GTSNPN and CDR2 is SVGIG (reference sequence). The V gene lost 0 bases and the J gene lost 6 bases, with 14 bases spanning the gap. The CDR3 covers 14 residues. The CDR3 spells CAWSVGGVVPEAFF. DNA for the CDR3: TGTGCCTGGAGTGTAGGGGGGGTCGTCCCTGAAGCTTTCTTT. The full variable domain, completed using reference TRBV30 and TRBJ1-1, is SQTIHQWPATLVQPVGSPLSLECTVEGTSNPNLYWYRQAAGRGLQLLFYSVGIGQISSEVPQNLSASRPQDRQFILSSKKLLLSDSGFYLCAWSVGGVVPEAFFGQGTRLTVV.

The gene calls are TRBV30 and TRBJ2-2; TRBD1 matches at 9 bases. CDR1 is GTSNPN, CDR2 SVGIG, per germline (reference sequence). V was pared by 0 bases and J by 5 bases, with 4 bases of the junction left unmatched. The CDR3 has 15 residues. This CDR3 is CAWSVGTGLTGELFF. DNA of the CDR3: TGTGCCTGGAGTGTAGGGACAGGGTTAACCGGGGAGCTGTTTTTT.

The chain uses TRBV9 and TRBJ1-4; D is unresolved. There are 15 residues in the CDR3. V lost 4 bases to trimming and J lost 0 bases, with 10 bases between them. Germline CDR1 SGDLS, CDR2 YYNGEE. CDR3 nucleotides: TGTGCCAGCAGCCCTCGAGCTGCAACTAATGAAAAACTGTTTTTT. It translates to CASSPRAATNEKLFF.

Only one count was recorded for this clone. The V gene is TRBV3-1 (or the pseudogene TRBV3-2), the J gene TRBJ1-5, with 10 bases that match TRBD1. The CDR3 extends over 14 amino acids. Germline V lookup: CDR1 LGHDT, CDR2 YNNKEL (reference sequence). V was pared by 5 bases and J by 6 bases, with 4 bases of the junction left unmatched. CDR3 sequence (DNA): TGTGCCAGCAGCGTACGGACAGGGGGTCAGCCCCAGCATTTT. This encodes CASSVRTGGQPQHF.

There are a few counts of this clone. Other DNA sequences in the sample encode the same CDR3. The rearrangement links TRBV12-3 or TRBV12-4 to TRBJ2-7; D is possibly TRBD1 (5 bases). V was pared by 6 bases and J by 4 bases, with 7 bases between. This CDR3 spans 11 amino acids. The CDR3 nucleotides read TGTGCCAGCAGCTCAGGGTACGAGCAGTACTTC. It encodes CASSSGYEQYF.

This sequence joins TRBV3-1 (or the pseudogene TRBV3-2) and TRBJ2-7, with D tentatively TRBD2 (5 bases). Germline V gene data show CDR1 as LGHDT and CDR2 as YNNKEL (reference sequence). The CDR3 has 14 amino acids. The V end was cut by 1 base, the J end by 0 bases, with 7 bases between. CDR3 region: CASSQGAGSYEQYF. The DNA for the CDR3 is TGTGCCAGCAGCCAAGGGGCGGGCTCCTACGAGCAGTACTTC.

The chain carries TRBV30 and TRBJ1-2; 7 bases are shared with TRBD1. V was pared by 5 bases and J by 5 bases, with 5 bases of the junction left unmatched. The CDR3 covers 12 residues. CDR1 and CDR2 (germline): GTSNPN, SVGIG (reference sequence). The CDR3 DNA sequence: TGTGCCTGGGGGACAGATCCATATGGCTACACCTTC. Translating gives CAWGTDPYGYTF.

The J gene is TRBJ1-2, the V gene TRBV30; 7 bases are shared with TRBD1. Germline V gene lookup returns CDR1 GTSNPN and CDR2 SVGIG (reference sequence). The ends lost 2 bases at V and 3 bases at J; junction bases unmatched: 9. The CDR3 length is 15 residues. The CDR3 DNA reads as TGTGCCTGGAGTCGAGACAGGGTACTTGACTATGGCTACACCTTC. Its translation is CAWSRDRVLDYGYTF.

The rearrangement links TRBV19 to TRBJ1-2, with 7 bases matching TRBD1. Germline lookup yields CDR1 LNHDA and CDR2 SQIVND (reference sequence). The ends lost 7 bases at V and 9 bases at J; junction bases unmatched: 17. This CDR3 is built from 15 residues. CDR3 coding DNA: TGTGCCAGTACCCCTGGGGACAGCCTAGGAGGGAGCTACACCTTC. Protein sequence: CASTPGDSLGGSYTF.

The chain uses TRBV27 and TRBJ1-2; the D gene is possibly TRBD1 (6 bases). The CDR3 contains 15 residues. The V gene's germline CDR1 is MNHEY and CDR2 SMNVEV (reference sequence). Trimming took off 5 bases at V and 8 bases at J, with 21 bases between the two ends. The CDR3: CASSVQGGGSGGYTF. In DNA, the CDR3 is TGTGCCAGCAGTGTACAGGGCGGGGGAAGTGGGGGCTACACCTTC.

The V and J genes are TRBV12-3 or TRBV12-4 and TRBJ1-1, with TRBD1 identical over 7 bases. Unmatched junction bases numbered 6, after V lost 6 bases and J lost 11 bases. The CDR3 covers 11 residues. The CDR3 region is CASRTQGRAFF. CDR3 DNA: TGTGCCAGCAGAACACAGGGGCGGGCTTTCTTT.

The chain joins TRBV6-1 to TRBJ1-5, with D perhaps TRBD1 (6 bases). The CDR3 is made up of 15 amino acids. Germline V gene sequence: CDR1 MNHNS, CDR2 SASEGT. V shed 3 bases and J shed 0 bases, with 9 bases lying between them. The CDR3 here is CASSDPGDSNQPQHF. In nucleotides, the CDR3 is TGTGCCAGCAGTGATCCAGGGGATAGCAATCAGCCCCAGCATTTT.

This clone was recorded only once. The gene calls are TRBV6-5 and TRBJ2-7, with D possibly matching TRBD2 (5 bases). The CDR3 sequence is 14 residues long. The germline gives CDR1 MNHEY, CDR2 SVGAGI. V was cut by 6 bases and J by 4 bases, with 16 bases left in between. The CDR3 nucleotides read TGTGCCAGCAGCCTTTCGGGATTCCGGTACGAGCAGTACTTC. Residues: CASSLSGFRYEQYF.

This clone has a single count. The gene calls are TRBV2 and TRBJ1-1; no clear D gene. From germline, CDR1 is SNHLY and CDR2 FYNNEI. Trimming pared 5 bases from V and 6 bases from J, leaving 13 bases between. The CDR3 is 13 residues long. The CDR3 is CASSTDITAEAFF. The CDR3 bases are TGTGCCAGCAGTACAGACATTACGGCTGAAGCTTTCTTT.